The 25 T cell receptor beta chains presented below share a single source sample, sequenced in a study of blood T cell repertoires in COVID-19. The table came from immunoSEQ multiplex PCR; TCRdb's copy has only in-frame clones and leaves some out. The sample lists around 250,000 clones; approximately 80% were seen once. Sequencing was carried out using peripheral blood. These receptors were collected from a human donor in a cohort sampled during active COVID-19.

The chain joins TRBV28 to TRBJ2-1; D unresolved. From germline, CDR1 is MDHEN and CDR2 SYDVKM. V lost 6 bases, J lost 0 bases, and 3 bases lay in between. The CDR3 is 12 residues long. In nucleotides, the CDR3 is TGTGCCAGCAGCAACTCCTACAATGAGCAGTTCTTC. Its protein product is CASSNSYNEQFF.

The chain is built from TRBV3-1 (or the pseudogene TRBV3-2) and TRBJ2-3, with unresolved D. CDR3 length equals 13 residues. From germline, CDR1 is LGHDT and CDR2 YNNKEL (reference sequence). Trimming removed 0 bases at V and 8 bases at J, with 9 bases between. CDR3 residues: CASSQDTVGTQYF. In nucleotides, the CDR3 is TGTGCCAGCAGCCAAGATACAGTAGGTACGCAGTATTTT.

The chain couples TRBV6-6 to TRBJ1-1, with TRBD1 as a possible D gene (5 bases). Germline CDR1 MNHNY, CDR2 SVGAGI (reference sequence). CDR3 size: 12 residues. Trimming took 2 bases from V and 8 from J, leaving 9 bases between them. The CDR3, as DNA: TGTGCCAGCAGTTACACCGACAGAGAAGCTTTCTTT. Translated, it gives CASSYTDREAFF.

This chain connects TRBV19 to TRBJ2-3; possible D gene TRBD1, 6 bases. V was pared by 3 bases and J by 3 bases, with 13 bases between. The CDR3 runs to 15 residues. The V gene's germline CDR1 is LNHDA and CDR2 SQIVND (reference sequence). CDR3 sequence reads: CASSIRQAYTDTQYF. CDR3 bases: TGTGCCAGTAGTATCCGACAGGCCTATACAGATACGCAGTATTTT.

V and J are TRBV7-3 and TRBJ2-1, with D perhaps TRBD1 (5 bases). The length of the CDR3 is 15 residues. Trimming left V 0 bases short and J 6 bases short, with 12 bases between. The germline V gene encodes CDR1 SGHTA and CDR2 FQGTGA. The CDR3 bases are TGTGCCAGCAGCTTAACGGGGCTTCTTGGCAATGAGCAGTTCTTC. Translated, it gives CASSLTGLLGNEQFF. The variable domain in full, completed from reference TRBV7-3 and TRBJ2-1, reads GAGVSQTPSNKVTEKGKYVELRCDPISGHTALYWYRQSLGQGPEFLIYFQGTGAADDSGLPNDRFFAVRPEGSVSTLKIQRTERGDSAVYLCASSLTGLLGNEQFFGPGTRLTVL.

The chain is built from TRBV5-1 and TRBJ2-4; D perhaps matches TRBD1 (7 bases). The length of the CDR3 is 15 residues. The germline V gene encodes CDR1 SGHRS and CDR2 YFSETQ. Trimming left V 0 bases short and J 8 bases short, with 15 bases between. CDR3 sequence reads: CASSLARGRGDIQYF. The CDR3 region has the DNA TGCGCCAGCAGCTTGGCCCGGGGCAGGGGGGACATTCAGTACTTC.

This chain uses TRBV6-2 or TRBV6-3 with TRBJ1-3; possibly TRBD1 for D (6 bases). CDR1 MNHEY and CDR2 SVGEGT come from the germline V gene. Trimming cost V 5 bases and J 4 bases, with 15 bases left between them. CDR3 size: 15 residues. The CDR3 DNA reads TGTGCCAGCAGTCGGGACACCACCCTCGGAAACACCATATATTTT. It translates to CASSRDTTLGNTIYF.

The rearrangement links TRBV28 to TRBJ1-2; possible D gene TRBD1, 6 bases. The V and J ends lost 7 bases and 7 bases respectively, with 13 bases between them. In germline, CDR1 is MDHEN, CDR2 SYDVKM. This CDR3 region has 12 residues. Here the CDR3 reads CASTGGAGGYTF. In nucleotides, the CDR3 is TGTGCCAGCACTGGGGGGGCAGGTGGCTACACCTTC.

This chain links TRBV2 with TRBJ1-1, with D tentatively TRBD1 (5 bases). Germline V CDR1 and CDR2: SNHLY, FYNNEI. Trimming took 4 bases from V and 2 from J, leaving 14 bases between them. The CDR3 is 15 residues long. The CDR3 sequence: CASSVSPGVNTEAFF. The CDR3 DNA is TGTGCCAGCAGTGTTAGTCCGGGGGTCAACACTGAAGCTTTCTTT.

V is TRBV5-8 and J is TRBJ1-5, with TRBD1 as a possible D gene (6 bases). The CDR3 is 16 amino acids. V dropped 1 base and J dropped 3 bases, with 14 bases sitting between them. The germline CDR1 and CDR2 sequences are SGHTS and YDEGEE. The CDR3 is CASSLWGQGINQPQHF. CDR3 bases: TGTGCCAGCAGCTTGTGGGGGCAGGGCATCAATCAGCCCCAGCATTTT.

V is TRBV5-4 and J is TRBJ2-1; 14 bases fit TRBD2. The CDR3 is made up of 17 amino acids. Trimming cost V 3 bases and J 6 bases; bases outside gene matches: 8. CDR1 is SGHNT, CDR2 YYREEE, per germline (reference sequence). CDR3 in amino acids: CASSSHAGLAGANEQFF. In DNA, the CDR3 is TGTGCCAGCAGCTCCCACGCGGGACTAGCGGGGGCCAATGAGCAGTTCTTC. Together with reference TRBV5-4 and TRBJ2-1, the CDR3 gives the full variable domain: ETGVTQSPTHLIKTRGQQVTLRCSSQSGHNTVSWYQQALGQGPQFIFQYYREEENGRGNFPPRFSGLQFPNYSSELNVNALELDDSALYLCASSSHAGLAGANEQFFGPGTRLTVL.

The chain recombines TRBV2 with TRBJ1-2; TRBD1 aligns across 9 bases. J gave up 9 bases and V 4 bases, and 12 bases lay outside the gene matches. Germline CDR1 SNHLY, CDR2 FYNNEI. CDR3 length equals 15 residues. The CDR3 reads CASSGLGQGHRSYTF. The CDR3, as DNA: TGTGCCAGCAGTGGTCTGGGACAGGGACATCGTAGCTACACCTTC.

V is TRBV7-2 and J is TRBJ2-3; 9 nucleotides agree with TRBD2. The CDR3 runs 16 residues. Trimming took 3 bases from V and 5 from J; bases not matched to a gene: 9. Germline CDR1 reads SGHTA; CDR2 reads FQGNSA. The CDR3 protein is CASSFQSSGVRDTQYF. The CDR3 DNA reads as TGTGCCAGCAGCTTCCAGTCTAGCGGGGTAAGAGATACGCAGTATTTT.

The genes are TRBV18 and TRBJ2-7; the match to TRBD2 covers 13 bases. Germline V lookup: CDR1 KGHSH, CDR2 LQKENI. With 3 bases clipped from V and 3 bases from J, the junction kept 2 bases outside the gene matches. The CDR3 runs 15 residues. This CDR3 is CASSPGLAGVYEQYF. CDR3 DNA sequence: TGTGCCAGCTCACCTGGACTAGCGGGAGTCTACGAGCAGTACTTC. The full variable domain, completed using reference TRBV18 and TRBJ2-7, is NAGVMQNPRHLVRRRGQEARLRCSPMKGHSHVYWYRQLPEEGLKFMVYLQKENIIDESGMPKERFSAEFPKEGPSILRIQQVVRGDSAAYFCASSPGLAGVYEQYFGPGTRLTVT.

The chain recombines TRBV18 with TRBJ2-1; TRBD2 might be the D (5 bases). V lost 1 base and J 9 bases, leaving 10 bases between the germline ends. Germline V gene data show CDR1 as KGHSH and CDR2 as LQKENI. The CDR3 has 13 residues. The CDR3 bases are TGTGCCAGCTCACCACTAGGAGGCACTGAGCAGTTCTTC. Protein: CASSPLGGTEQFF.

This clone was found once. The J gene is TRBJ2-1, the V gene TRBV4-1, with D possibly TRBD1 on 6 matching bases. CDR3 size: 15 residues. CDR1 MGHRA and CDR2 YSYEKL come from the germline V gene. Trimming left V 4 bases short and J 12 bases short, with 22 bases between. In DNA form, the CDR3 reads TGCGCCAGCAGCCCCCAGGGGACCCCAAAATTGGCGCAGTTCTTC. Amino acids: CASSPQGTPKLAQFF.

The chain combines TRBV2 with TRBJ1-2; TRBD1 is a possible D gene (6 bases). Germline V gene sequence: CDR1 SNHLY, CDR2 FYNNEI. The V end was cut by 4 bases, the J end by 5 bases, with 8 bases between. The CDR3 is made up of 12 amino acids. The CDR3 is CASSGQEYGYTF. For the CDR3, the DNA is TGTGCCAGCAGTGGACAGGAGTATGGCTACACCTTC.

The rearrangement links TRBV9 to TRBJ2-3; D remains unclear. Between the trimmed V and J ends, which lost 5 bases and 1 base, there was a span of 8 bases. Per the germline V gene, CDR1 is SGDLS and CDR2 is YYNGEE. The CDR3 runs 13 residues. CDR3 nucleotide sequence: TGTGCCAGCAGAGAGGCTGGCACAGATACGCAGTATTTT. This translates into CASREAGTDTQYF.

As to this clone: Other DNA sequences from this sample encode an identical CDR3 as well. The CDR3 DNA reads as TGTGCCAGCTCACCCGGGGGGTATGGCTACACCTTC. It translates to CASSPGGYGYTF. The chain uses TRBV18 and TRBJ1-2, with a possible D match to TRBD1 (5 bases). Per the germline V gene, CDR1 is KGHSH and CDR2 is LQKENI. Deletions cut 3 bases from V and 5 bases from J, with 7 bases between. The CDR3 runs to 12 residues.

The chain carries TRBV6-1 and TRBJ2-1; 7 nucleotides match TRBD1. CDR3 size: 15 residues. J lost 7 bases, V lost 3 bases, and 9 bases had no gene match. Germline CDR1 reads MNHNS; CDR2 reads SASEGT. The CDR3 is CASSDTGLRGNEQFF. The DNA of the CDR3 is TGTGCCAGCAGTGATACCGGACTCAGGGGGAATGAGCAGTTCTTC.

The chain is built from TRBV7-9 and TRBJ2-7; 8 bases align to TRBD2. The CDR3 is 16 residues long. V trimming: 2 bases; J trimming: 2 bases; junction bases outside the gene matches: 8. Per germline, CDR1 SEHNR and CDR2 FQNEAQ (reference sequence). The DNA of the CDR3 is TGTGCCAGCAGCTTACTTGAGCGGGGGTCCGCCTACGAGCAGTACTTC. Translated, it gives CASSLLERGSAYEQYF.

This clone was counted only a few times. The V call is TRBV6-5, the J call TRBJ2-1; D call uncertain. Trimming took off 0 bases at V and 0 bases at J, with 9 bases between the two ends. Germline V gives CDR1 MNHEY, CDR2 SVGAGI. This CDR3 has 16 residues. As DNA, the CDR3 is TGTGCCAGCAGTTACTCTTTACTTCCCTCCTACAATGAGCAGTTCTTC. Its translation: CASSYSLLPSYNEQFF.

The chain recombines TRBV24-1 with TRBJ2-1; 9 bases fit TRBD1. The CDR3 covers 16 residues. After removal of 2 bases from V and 7 bases from J, the junction contained 8 bases not matched to a gene. CDR1 is KGHDR and CDR2 is SFDVKD in the germline V gene. The CDR3 region has the DNA TGTGCCACCAGTGATTCTCCCGGACAGGGGTCAAATGAGCAGTTCTTC. Translation gives CATSDSPGQGSNEQFF.

This chain connects TRBV21-1 to TRBJ2-5; whether TRBD2, the table's D call, matches the DNA was not checked. TRBV21-1 is reported as a pseudogene. The length of the CDR3 is 16 residues. For the CDR3, the DNA is TGTGCCAGCAGCAATATGTGGCTAGCGGGTCAAGAGACCCAGTACTTC. It encodes CASSNMWLAGQETQYF.

The rearrangement uses TRBV3-1 (or the pseudogene TRBV3-2) and TRBJ2-3; tentative D call: TRBD1 (5 bases). The germline CDR1 and CDR2 sequences are LGHDT and YNNKEL (reference sequence). The CDR3 extends over 15 amino acids. V lost 0 bases and J 10 bases, leaving 17 bases between the germline ends. The DNA for the CDR3 is TGTGCCAGCAGCCAAGATCAGGGTAGATTACTCGCGCAGTATTTT. Its protein product is CASSQDQGRLLAQYF.